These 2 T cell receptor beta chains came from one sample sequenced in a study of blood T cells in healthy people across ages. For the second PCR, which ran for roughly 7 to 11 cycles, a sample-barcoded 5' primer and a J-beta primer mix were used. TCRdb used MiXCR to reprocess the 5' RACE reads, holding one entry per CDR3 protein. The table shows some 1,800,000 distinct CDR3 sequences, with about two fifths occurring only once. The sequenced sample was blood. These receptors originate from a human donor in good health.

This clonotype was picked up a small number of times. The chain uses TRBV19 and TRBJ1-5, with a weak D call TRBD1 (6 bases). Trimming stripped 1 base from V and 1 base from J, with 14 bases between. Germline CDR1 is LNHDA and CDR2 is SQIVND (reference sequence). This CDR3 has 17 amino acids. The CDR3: CASSIAFGQISNQPQHF. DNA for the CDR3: TGTGCCAGTAGTATAGCCTTCGGACAGATAAGCAATCAGCCCCAGCATTTT.

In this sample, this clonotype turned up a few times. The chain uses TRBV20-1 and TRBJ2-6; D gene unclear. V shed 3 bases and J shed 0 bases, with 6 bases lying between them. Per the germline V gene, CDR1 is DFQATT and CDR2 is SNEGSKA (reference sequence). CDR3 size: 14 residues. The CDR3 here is CSASPVSGANVLTF. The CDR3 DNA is TGCAGTGCTAGCCCCGTCTCTGGGGCCAACGTCCTGACTTTC.